This TCR beta chain emerged from a study of cytomegalovirus exposure and HLA in healthy donors. Study-wide results and caveats: Generally TCR sequences proved uncommon, though certain public TCRs appeared in numerous donors. The study listed approximately 160 cytomegalovirus-associated TCR beta chains. Using the classifier, cytomegalovirus status was reportedly diagnosed with high specificity and sensitivity.

Using immunoSEQ multiplex PCR, the repertoire was profiled, and TCRdb retains in-frame clones only, with some absent. This table has 250,000 to 300,000 clones, roughly 85% appearing once. Separate from the approximately 700-subject first cohort was the roughly 130-subject validation cohort, to which the donors belonged. V dropped 11 bases and J dropped 4 bases, with 9 bases sitting between them. Germline-derived CDR1 and CDR2 are MNHNS and SASEGT. This CDR3 is built from 12 residues. The table lists this clone with many counts. Its target is not known. This chain uses TRBV6-1 with TRBJ2-6; D remains unclear. This clonotype was obtained from a woman between 18 and 29 years old in good health and CMV-seronegative. The specimen sequenced was PBMCs. This chain's CDR3 is CAVYSGANVLTF. Written as DNA, the CDR3 is TGTGCCGTTTACTCCGGGGCCAACGTCCTGACTTTC.